This entry features one T cell receptor (beta chain) sequence. What it recognizes is unknown. The sample is drawn from a study of cytomegalovirus exposure and HLA in healthy donors. General study findings and limits: The study found most TCR sequences rare, yet found some public TCRs in many donors.

Germline V lookup: CDR1 SGHRS, CDR2 YFSETQ. CDR3 size: 14 residues. Trimming cost V 4 bases and J 6 bases; bases outside gene matches: 1. The data were produced by immunoSEQ multiplex PCR, yet TCRdb's version contains in-frame clones alone and is incomplete. The sample consists of about 130,000 clones, roughly 89% of them appearing once. Material for sequencing was PBMCs. The chain links TRBV5-1 to TRBJ2-1, with TRBD2 matching 13 bases. This clonotype originated in a woman aged 18-30 years in good health and CMV-seronegative. CDR3 in DNA: TGCGCCAGCAGCACTAGCGGGGGGGCCAATGAGCAGTTCTTC. This codes for CASSTSGGANEQFF.